Detailed here is one T cell receptor (beta chain). This entry comes from a study of blood T cell repertoires in COVID-19. Study summary: Samples came from the United States, Italy and Spain, spanning acute and convalescent COVID-19.

The J segment lost 0 bases and the V segment lost 8 bases, leaving 3 bases of the junction unmatched. CDR3 length: 13 residues. Germline V CDR1 and CDR2: MDHEN, SYDVKM. How the authors handled the data: Estimation of nucleated cell counts relied on the amplification of reference gene primers. Produced via immunoSEQ multiplex PCR; TCRdb's table is partial and in-frame only. Clonal size and the V and J genes are those of that table, whereas D and trimming came from the DNA. The sample holds a few hundred thousand clones, about nine tenths seen once. V gene TRBV28 combines with J gene TRBJ1-1; 7 positions agree with TRBD1. The sequenced sample consisted of PBMCs or T cells enriched from blood (not recorded which). The source is a woman aged 45-65 years who had been exposed to COVID-19. The DNA for the CDR3 is TGTGCCAGCTGGGGACAGTTGAACACTGAAGCTTTCTTT. It is translated as CASWGQLNTEAFF.